Here is one T cell receptor beta chain with its context. This clone has just one count. It has no known antigen specificity. Base qualities are not recorded, but no much larger clone differs from it by a single base. The sample belongs to a study of T cell responses to AZD1222 COVID-19 vaccine (dated by TCRdb to the early 2020s). For the study in its entirety: AZD1222 recipients whose second dose came at about 4 weeks and those whose second dose came at about 12 weeks were combined into one group, since spike-specific TCR depth and breadth did not differ between the two schedules. TCR sequencing covered roughly 230 trial participants: 207 given two doses of AZD1222 and approximately 26 given two doses of MenACWY control vaccine. Trial participants were enrolled into age subgroups of 18-55, 56-69 and 70-plus years, which contained about 150, 28 and 57 TCR-sequenced participants, respectively. The paper's findings and limits, for the study overall: Nearly half of unique spike-specific TCRs reportedly recognized epitopes outside regions mutated in the B.1.351 and B.1.1.7 variants. CD4 TCRs associated with the vaccine covered the entire spike protein, and the dominant responses were in regions 160-218 and 743-854. Conclusions about previously exposed vaccinees are limited because only a handful of AZD1222 recipients were SARS-CoV-2 seropositive at baseline. Because no day 14 peak-response samples were available, repertoires were characterized only after the peak T cell response. Participants were mostly white British, with more females than males. The authors suggested clonal diversity may have been underestimated. A significant rise in spike-specific TCR breadth and depth was observed after two AZD1222 doses relative to day 0 and relative to MenACWY recipients. The 56-69-year group was small, and its depth increase did not reach significance, likely because of low power.

The CDR3 regions of human TCRbeta chains were analyzed by immunosequencing. Concerning the study's data processing: TCRs in the repertoires were matched against a reference library of SARS-CoV-2-specific TCRs that had been generated with the MIRA antigen-specificity platform. Breadth was defined as the fraction of unique TCRs that were SARS-CoV-2-associated, and depth was defined as the fraction of total T cells that were SARS-CoV-2-associated. Using the MIRA data, each spike-specific TCR was assigned both to the spike region to which the TCR was reactive and to a CD4 or CD8 class. Log10-transformed breadth and depth values were compared by one-way ANOVA with Sidak's multiple comparisons tests. TCRdb re-hosts the immuneACCESS table, in-frame sequences only. Its copies lack some clones; in the studies checked, an unresolved V gene accounts for under half of them, and the cause for the rest is not known. V and J calls and clone size are those listed in that table; D and trimming were worked out from the DNA. This sample holds roughly 70,000 clones; 75% to 85% were observed only once. Under 6.5% of the sample is in the top ten clones.

The sample's time point label, in plain terms: baseline before first vaccination. The vaccinee samples were drawn from two UK trials, COV001 and COV002, one of which was a single-blind randomized controlled phase 2/3 trial testing AZD1222 (ChAdOx1 nCoV-19) in healthy adults. For TCRbeta chain sequencing, PBMC samples from trial participants were taken at day 0 and at day 28 after the second dose. Including cysteine and phenylalanine, the CDR3 has 16 amino acids. Only the CDR3 region is kept as DNA, spanning 48 bases read in frame from base 1. According to the germline V gene (reference sequence), CDR1 reads LGHDT and CDR2 reads YNNKEL. V is pared back by 0 bases and J by 2 bases, with 13 bases lying between the germline termini.

The source is an adult in good health. The sequences come from peripheral blood, collected on day 0 of AZD1222 vaccination. This sequence uses TRBV3-1 (or the pseudogene TRBV3-2) and TRBJ1-1, with a weak D call of TRBD1 (6 bases match). The DNA is as follows: TGTGCCAGCAGCCAAGAGCTAGGGGGAGGAAACACTGAAGCTTTCTTT. Its translation reads: CASSQELGGGNTEAFF.